The table lists the clone carrying this T cell receptor beta chain with a few counts. Its antigen is unidentified. The identical CDR3 is also encoded by other nucleotide sequences in the sample. The sample comes from a study of cytomegalovirus exposure and HLA in healthy donors. With 60 Vbeta and 13 Jbeta primers, the PCR was carried out. Profiled with immunoSEQ multiplex PCR; TCRdb holds only in-frame clones, not every one. The sample lists under 130,000 clones; roughly 69% were seen once. CDR1 and CDR2 (germline): SNHLY, FYNNEI. V lost 4 bases to trimming and J lost 3 bases, with 4 bases between them. This CDR3 has 11 amino acids. Findings and caveats of the study: Segments of the TCR beta V type were, in most cases, productive about 87% or about 30% of the time in an earlier analysis. Rarity held for most TCR sequences, but there were some public TCRs that occurred in many donors. Reports described diagnosis of cytomegalovirus status by the classifier as highly specific and sensitive.

The specimen sequenced was PBMCs. The sequence was obtained from a man aged 25-45 years in good health and CMV-seropositive. This chain uses TRBV2 with TRBJ2-7; no reliable D call. CDR3 nucleotide sequence: TGTGCCAGCAGTGGAGGCTACGAGCAGTACTTC. Amino acid sequence: CASSGGYEQYF.